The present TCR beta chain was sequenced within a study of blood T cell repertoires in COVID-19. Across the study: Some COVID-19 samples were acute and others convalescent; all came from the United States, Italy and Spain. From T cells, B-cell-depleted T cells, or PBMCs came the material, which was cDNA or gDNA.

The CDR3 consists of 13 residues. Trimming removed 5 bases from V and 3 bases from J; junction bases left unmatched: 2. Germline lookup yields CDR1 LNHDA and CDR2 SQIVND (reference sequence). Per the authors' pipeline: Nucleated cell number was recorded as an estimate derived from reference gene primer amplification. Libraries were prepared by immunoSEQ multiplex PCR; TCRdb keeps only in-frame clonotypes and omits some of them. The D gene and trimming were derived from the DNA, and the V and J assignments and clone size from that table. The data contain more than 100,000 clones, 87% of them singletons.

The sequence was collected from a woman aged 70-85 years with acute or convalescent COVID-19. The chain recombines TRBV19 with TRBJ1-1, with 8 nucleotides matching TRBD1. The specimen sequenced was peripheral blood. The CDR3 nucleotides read TGTGCCAGTAGTCCGACAGGGGACACTGAAGCTTTCTTT. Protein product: CASSPTGDTEAFF.